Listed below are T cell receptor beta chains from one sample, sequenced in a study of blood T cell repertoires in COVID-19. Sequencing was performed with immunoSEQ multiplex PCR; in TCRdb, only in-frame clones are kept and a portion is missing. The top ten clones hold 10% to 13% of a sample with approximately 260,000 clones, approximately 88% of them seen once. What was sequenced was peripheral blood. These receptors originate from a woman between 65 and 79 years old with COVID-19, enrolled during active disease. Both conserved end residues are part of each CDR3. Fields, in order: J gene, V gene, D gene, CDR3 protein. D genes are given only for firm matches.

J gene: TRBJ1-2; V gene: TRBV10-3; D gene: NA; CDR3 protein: CAISSLWGQGTGRRFNYGYTF
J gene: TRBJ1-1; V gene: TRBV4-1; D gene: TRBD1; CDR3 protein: CASSQQGASTEAFF
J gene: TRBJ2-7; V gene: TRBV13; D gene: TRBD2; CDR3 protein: CASSSGLAGGYEQYF
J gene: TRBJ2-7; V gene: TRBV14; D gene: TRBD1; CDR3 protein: CASSQEWGQGFYEQYF
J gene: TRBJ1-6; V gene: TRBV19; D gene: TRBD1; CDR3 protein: CASSFGQANSPLHF
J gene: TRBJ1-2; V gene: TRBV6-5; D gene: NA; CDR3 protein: CASSRDTYGYTF
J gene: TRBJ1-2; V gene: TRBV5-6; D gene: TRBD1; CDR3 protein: CASSFLTGLGYGYTF
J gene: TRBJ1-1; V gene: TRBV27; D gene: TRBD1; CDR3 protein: CASSPTGGKRTEAFF
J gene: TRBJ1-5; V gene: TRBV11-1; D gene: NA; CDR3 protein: CASSSSSYQPQHF
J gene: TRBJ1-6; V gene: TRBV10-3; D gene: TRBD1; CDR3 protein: CAVSPGTGISPLHF
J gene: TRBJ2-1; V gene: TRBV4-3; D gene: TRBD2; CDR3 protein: CASSRTSVGSYNEQFF
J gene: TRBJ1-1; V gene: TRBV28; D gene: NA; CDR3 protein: CASSFAQRRAFF
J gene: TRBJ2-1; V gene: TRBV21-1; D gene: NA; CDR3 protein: CASSNRDRDYNEQFF
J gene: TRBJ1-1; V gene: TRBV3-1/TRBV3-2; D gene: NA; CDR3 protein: CASSQRQDTEAFF
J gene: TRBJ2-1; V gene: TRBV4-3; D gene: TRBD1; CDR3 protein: CASSQGQKWHEQFF
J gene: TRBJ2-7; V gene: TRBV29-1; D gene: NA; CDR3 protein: CSVYTPGGYEQYF
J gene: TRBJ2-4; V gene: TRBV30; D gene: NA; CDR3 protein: CAGPPAADLTLAKNIQYF
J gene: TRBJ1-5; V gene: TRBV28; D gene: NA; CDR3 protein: CASRSNQPQHF
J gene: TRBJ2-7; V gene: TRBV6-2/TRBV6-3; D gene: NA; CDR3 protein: CASSYAGHPSYEQYF
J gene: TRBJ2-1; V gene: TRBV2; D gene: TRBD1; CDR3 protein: CASSGYQGAYSEQFF
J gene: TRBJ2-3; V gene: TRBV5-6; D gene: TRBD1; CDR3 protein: CASSSQGAFDTQYF
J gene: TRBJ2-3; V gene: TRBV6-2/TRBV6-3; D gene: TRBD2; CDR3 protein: CASSGLAAADTQYF
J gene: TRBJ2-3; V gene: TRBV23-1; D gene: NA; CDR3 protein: CASSQDRPTDTQYF
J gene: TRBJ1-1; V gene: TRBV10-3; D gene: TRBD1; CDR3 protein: CAISEDRGSAFF
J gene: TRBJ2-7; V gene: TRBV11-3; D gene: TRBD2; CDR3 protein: CASSGGTSGSSYEQYF
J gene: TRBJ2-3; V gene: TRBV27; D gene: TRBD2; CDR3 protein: CASSFFPGGTDTQYF
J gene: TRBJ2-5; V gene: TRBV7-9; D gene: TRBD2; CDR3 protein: CASSLEGGESQETQYF
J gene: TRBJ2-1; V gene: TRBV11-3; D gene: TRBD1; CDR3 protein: CASSPRTGSFNEQFF
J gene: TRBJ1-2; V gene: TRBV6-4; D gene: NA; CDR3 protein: CASSDYNGYTF
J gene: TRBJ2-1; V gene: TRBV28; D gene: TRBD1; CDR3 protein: CASSSTGTGAPEQFF
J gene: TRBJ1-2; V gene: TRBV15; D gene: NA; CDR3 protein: CATSRVRQGESGYTF
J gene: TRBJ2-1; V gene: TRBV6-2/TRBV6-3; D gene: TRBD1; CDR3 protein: CASSRGTGVNEQFF
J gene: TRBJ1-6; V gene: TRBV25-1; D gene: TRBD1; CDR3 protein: CASSDHGQGNNSPLHF